The 20 T cell receptor beta chains below come from one sample, sequenced in a study of cytomegalovirus exposure and HLA in healthy donors. Generated by immunoSEQ multiplex PCR, the TCRdb table keeps only in-frame clones and is missing some. The table has about 160,000 clones, over 85% seen once. Specimen: PBMCs. Every receptor here comes from a man between 18 and 35 years old in good health and CMV-seropositive.

The rearrangement links TRBV19 to TRBJ2-5; TRBD1 matches at 8 bases. The J call is in doubt because the DNA end fits TRBJ2-7 better. Per germline, CDR1 LNHDA and CDR2 SQIVND (reference sequence). CDR3 length: 14 amino acids. Here the CDR3 reads CASSPRGRIYEQYF. In nucleotides, the CDR3 is TGTGCCAGTAGCCCCAGGGGGCGCATCTACGAGCAGTACTTC.

This CDR3 reads CASSTTVGGQAYNEQFF. The CDR3, as DNA: TGTGCCAGCAGTACGACAGTAGGGGGACAAGCCTACAATGAGCAGTTCTTC. The chain employs TRBV28 and TRBJ2-1, with a weak D call TRBD1 (6 bases). This CDR3 comprises 17 residues. Looked up from germline, CDR1 is MDHEN and CDR2 is SYDVKM. Trimming took 5 bases from V and 2 from J, leaving 19 bases between them.

This chain uses TRBV29-1 with TRBJ2-2, with D perhaps matching TRBD2 (6 bases). The germline V gene encodes CDR1 SQVTM and CDR2 ANQGSEA. V was clipped by 1 base and J by 6 bases, with 15 bases between them. CDR3 size: 15 residues. CDR3 region: CSVEGGPSVPGELFF. CDR3 nucleotide sequence: TGCAGCGTTGAAGGAGGGCCTAGCGTTCCCGGGGAGCTGTTTTTT.

The rearrangement links TRBV27 to TRBJ2-3; D perhaps matches TRBD1 (6 bases). Germline V lookup: CDR1 MNHEY, CDR2 SMNVEV (reference sequence). V was cut by 4 bases and J by 0 bases, with 17 bases left in between. CDR3 length equals 17 residues. Written as DNA, the CDR3 is TGTGCCAGCAGTTCCCTTACAGGGTTTGTTAGCACAGATACGCAGTATTTT. Its translation is CASSSLTGFVSTDTQYF.

A word on this clone: The same CDR3 is also encoded by other DNA sequences in this sample. The chain combines TRBV5-1 with TRBJ2-7; D possibly corresponds to TRBD2 (5 bases). Germline lookup yields CDR1 SGHRS and CDR2 YFSETQ. V lost 0 bases and J lost 3, with 7 bases in between. The CDR3 spans 13 residues. The CDR3 sequence: CASSLGEGYEQYF. In DNA, the CDR3 is TGCGCCAGCAGCTTGGGAGAGGGCTACGAGCAGTACTTC.

The chain couples TRBV5-1 to TRBJ1-2, with 7 bases aligning to TRBD1. Germline V gene lookup returns CDR1 SGHRS and CDR2 YFSETQ. The CDR3 extends over 13 amino acids. The V segment lost 5 bases and the J segment 6 bases; nucleotides outside the gene matches: 7. The DNA for the CDR3 is TGCGCCAGCAGACCCGGGACAGAGGATGGCTACACCTTC. It codes for CASRPGTEDGYTF.

The genes are TRBV6-5 and TRBJ1-3; unclear D gene. The germline V and J ends were trimmed by 7 bases and 0 bases, with 13 bases remaining between them. The CDR3 has 15 residues. The germline V gene has CDR1 MNHEY and CDR2 SVGAGI. Written as DNA, the CDR3 is TGTGCCAGCATCGCGATGAGTGACTCTGGAAACACCATATATTTT. Amino acid sequence: CASIAMSDSGNTIYF.

The CDR3 DNA reads as TGTGCCAGCAGCTTAGCGGGAGTGGGAGACGAGCAGTACTTC. This gives the protein CASSLAGVGDEQYF. The gene calls are TRBV7-9 and TRBJ2-7; tentatively, D is TRBD2 (5 bases). Between the trimmed V and J ends, which lost 0 bases and 5 bases, there was a span of 11 bases. The CDR3 has 14 residues. In germline, CDR1 is SEHNR, CDR2 FQNEAQ (reference sequence).

The rearrangement links TRBV5-1 to TRBJ2-3; 7 nucleotides agree with TRBD1. J was trimmed by 2 bases and V by 1 base; bases with no gene match: 4. The CDR3 contains 15 residues. Germline values: CDR1 SGHRS, CDR2 YFSETQ. The chain's CDR3 is CASSLNRGFTDTQYF. The CDR3 nucleotides read TGCGCCAGCAGCTTGAACAGGGGATTCACAGATACGCAGTATTTT. Full variable domain (remainder filled in from reference TRBV5-1 and TRBJ2-3): KAGVTQTPRYLIKTRGQQVTLSCSPISGHRSVSWYQQTPGQGLQFLFEYFSETQRNKGNFPGRFSGRQFSNSRSEMNVSTLELGDSALYLCASSLNRGFTDTQYFGPGTRLTVL.

The chain employs TRBV25-1 and TRBJ1-2, with 10 bases aligning to TRBD1. Unmatched junction bases numbered 4, after V lost 4 bases and J lost 11 bases. The CDR3 spans 12 residues. Germline lookup yields CDR1 MGHDK and CDR2 SYGVNS. The CDR3 protein is CASSADRGSYTF. The CDR3 nucleotides read TGTGCCAGCAGTGCGGACAGGGGGAGTTACACCTTC.

This sequence joins TRBV27 and TRBJ1-1, with no clear D. Trimming left V 5 bases short and J 4 bases short, with 17 bases between. CDR3 length: 15 residues. Per the germline V gene, CDR1 is MNHEY and CDR2 is SMNVEV (reference sequence). This CDR3 is CASSTYNLVGTEAFF. The CDR3, as DNA: TGTGCCAGCAGTACATATAACCTCGTTGGCACTGAAGCTTTCTTT.

The V call is TRBV28, the J call TRBJ1-1; 8 bases map to TRBD1. J was trimmed by 8 bases and V by 6 bases; bases with no gene match: 8. This CDR3 comprises 13 residues. Germline lookup yields CDR1 MDHEN and CDR2 SYDVKM. In DNA, the CDR3 is TGTGCCAGCAGCCGCCCGGACAGGGAAGAAGCTTTCTTT. This sequence encodes CASSRPDREEAFF.

The V call is TRBV5-1, the J call TRBJ2-1; the match to TRBD2 covers 8 bases. Germline values: CDR1 SGHRS, CDR2 YFSETQ. The CDR3 sequence is 15 residues long. With 4 bases clipped from V and 6 bases from J, the junction kept 9 bases outside the gene matches. This chain's CDR3 is CASSATGTRGNEQFF. For the CDR3, the DNA is TGCGCCAGCAGCGCGACCGGGACTAGGGGCAATGAGCAGTTCTTC. The full variable domain, with the rest looked up from reference TRBV5-1 and TRBJ2-1, is KAGVTQTPRYLIKTRGQQVTLSCSPISGHRSVSWYQQTPGQGLQFLFEYFSETQRNKGNFPGRFSGRQFSNSRSEMNVSTLELGDSALYLCASSATGTRGNEQFFGPGTRLTVL.

The genes are TRBV28 and TRBJ2-5; tentative D call: TRBD2 (5 bases). Germline-derived CDR1 and CDR2 are MDHEN and SYDVKM. This CDR3 has 12 amino acids. Trimming took 10 bases from V and 5 from J, leaving 14 bases between them. CDR3 protein: CATTGVEETQYF. CDR3 DNA sequence: TGTGCCACCACCGGGGTTGAGGAGACCCAGTACTTC. Full variable domain (remainder filled in from reference TRBV28 and TRBJ2-5): DVKVTQSSRYLVKRTGEKVFLECVQDMDHENMFWYRQDPGLGLRLIYFSYDVKMKEKGDIPEGYSVSREKKERFSLILESASTNQTSMYLCATTGVEETQYFGPGTRLLVL.

The chain couples TRBV11-2 to TRBJ2-5; a weak D match, TRBD1 (5 bases). CDR3 length: 16 residues. Trimming took 5 bases from V and 5 from J, leaving 21 bases between them. Germline CDR1 SGHAT, CDR2 FQNNGV. The CDR3 sequence: CASSARTSDTLETQYF. CDR3 coding DNA: TGTGCCAGCAGCGCACGGACAAGTGACACCCTGGAGACCCAGTACTTC.

About this clone: The junction departs from the called germline gene at one end, perhaps through a read error. The chain uses TRBV6-4 and TRBJ2-2, with 14 bases identical to TRBD2. The germline V gene encodes CDR1 MRHNA and CDR2 SNTAGT. This CDR3 spans 18 amino acids. The CDR3 reads CASSYSTSGRANTGELFF. The CDR3 region has the DNA TGTGCCAGCAGTTACTCGACTAGCGGGAGGGCGAACACCGGGGAGCTGTTTTTT.

This clone showed up just once. The J gene is TRBJ2-3, the V gene TRBV4-1; the match to TRBD1 covers 9 bases. Germline CDR1 and CDR2: MGHRA and YSYEKL. This CDR3 region has 17 residues. The V segment lost 3 bases and the J segment 3 bases; nucleotides outside the gene matches: 10. CDR3 residues: CASSHLLLQGATDTQYF. The CDR3, as DNA: TGCGCCAGCAGCCACCTTCTTCTACAGGGGGCTACAGATACGCAGTATTTT.

The chain recombines TRBV28 with TRBJ1-3; possible D gene TRBD1, 5 bases. The CDR3 contains 14 residues. The germline V gene encodes CDR1 MDHEN and CDR2 SYDVKM. The V and J ends lost 10 bases and 0 bases respectively, with 13 bases between them. The CDR3 nucleotides read TGTGCCATTAGTGGACACGACTCTGGAAACACCATATATTTT. The encoded protein is CAISGHDSGNTIYF. Based on the CDR3 plus reference TRBV28 and TRBJ1-3, the full variable domain is DVKVTQSSRYLVKRTGEKVFLECVQDMDHENMFWYRQDPGLGLRLIYFSYDVKMKEKGDIPEGYSVSREKKERFSLILESASTNQTSMYLCAISGHDSGNTIYFGEGSWLTVV.

The V and J genes are TRBV6-5 and TRBJ2-3; D is unresolved. With 4 bases removed from V and 2 bases from J, the gap between germline ends came to 7 bases. The germline V gene has CDR1 MNHEY and CDR2 SVGAGI. CDR3 length: 13 amino acids. CDR3 sequence: CASSWAVTDTQYF. CDR3 bases: TGTGCCAGCAGTTGGGCAGTCACAGATACGCAGTATTTT.

The V gene is TRBV15, the J gene TRBJ2-5; 7 positions match TRBD2. The V and J ends lost 1 base and 1 base, in that order; junction bases with no gene match: 6. The germline V gene has CDR1 LNHNV and CDR2 YYDKDF (reference sequence). The CDR3 is made up of 16 amino acids. This CDR3 is CATSRGASGSQETQYF. The DNA for the CDR3 is TGTGCCACCAGCAGAGGGGCTAGCGGTAGCCAAGAGACCCAGTACTTC.